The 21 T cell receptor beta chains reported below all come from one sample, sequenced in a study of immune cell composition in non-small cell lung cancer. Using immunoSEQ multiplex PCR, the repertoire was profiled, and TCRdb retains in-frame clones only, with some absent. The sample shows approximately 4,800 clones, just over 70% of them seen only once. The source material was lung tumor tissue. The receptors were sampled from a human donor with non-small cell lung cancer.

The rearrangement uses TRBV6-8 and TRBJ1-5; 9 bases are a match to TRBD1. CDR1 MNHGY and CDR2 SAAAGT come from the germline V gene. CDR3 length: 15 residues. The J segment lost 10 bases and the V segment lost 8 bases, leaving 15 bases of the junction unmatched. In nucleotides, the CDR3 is TGTGCCAGCGTGACCCCGGGACAGGGAATGATACCCCAGCATTTT. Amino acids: CASVTPGQGMIPQHF.

The CDR3 spells CASKEPGLNTEAFF. The CDR3 region has the DNA TGCGCCAGCAAAGAACCGGGTTTGAACACTGAAGCTTTCTTT. The rearrangement uses TRBV5-1 and TRBJ1-1, with D unclear. Germline V lookup: CDR1 SGHRS, CDR2 YFSETQ. The CDR3 is 14 amino acids. Trimming removed 6 bases from V and 0 bases from J, with 12 bases in between.

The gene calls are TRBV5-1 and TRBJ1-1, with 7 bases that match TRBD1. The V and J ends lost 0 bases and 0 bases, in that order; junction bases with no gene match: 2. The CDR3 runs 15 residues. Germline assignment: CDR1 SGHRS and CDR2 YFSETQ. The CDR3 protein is CASSLAGQLNTEAFF. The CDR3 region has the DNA TGCGCCAGCAGCTTGGCGGGACAGTTGAACACTGAAGCTTTCTTT. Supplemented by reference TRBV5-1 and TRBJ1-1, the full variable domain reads KAGVTQTPRYLIKTRGQQVTLSCSPISGHRSVSWYQQTPGQGLQFLFEYFSETQRNKGNFPGRFSGRQFSNSRSEMNVSTLELGDSALYLCASSLAGQLNTEAFFGQGTRLTVV.

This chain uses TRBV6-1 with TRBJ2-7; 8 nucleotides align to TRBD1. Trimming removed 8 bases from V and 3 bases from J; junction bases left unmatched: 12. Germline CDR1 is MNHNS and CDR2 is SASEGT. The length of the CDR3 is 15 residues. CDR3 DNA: TGTGCCAGCTCTAGTAACACAGGGGGACGCTACGAGCAGTACTTC. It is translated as CASSSNTGGRYEQYF.

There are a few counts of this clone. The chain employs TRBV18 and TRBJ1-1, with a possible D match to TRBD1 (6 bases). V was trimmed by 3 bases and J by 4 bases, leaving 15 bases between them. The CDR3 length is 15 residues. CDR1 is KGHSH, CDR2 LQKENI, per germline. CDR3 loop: CASSPPGTTSTEAFF. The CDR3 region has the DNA TGTGCCAGCTCACCCCCAGGGACAACTTCCACTGAAGCTTTCTTT.

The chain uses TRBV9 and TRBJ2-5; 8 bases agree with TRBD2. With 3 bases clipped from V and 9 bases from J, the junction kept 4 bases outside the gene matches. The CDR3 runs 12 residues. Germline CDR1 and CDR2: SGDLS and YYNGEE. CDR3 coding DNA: TGTGCCAGCAGCGCCCCCGGGGGGGCCCAGTACTTC. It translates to CASSAPGGAQYF.

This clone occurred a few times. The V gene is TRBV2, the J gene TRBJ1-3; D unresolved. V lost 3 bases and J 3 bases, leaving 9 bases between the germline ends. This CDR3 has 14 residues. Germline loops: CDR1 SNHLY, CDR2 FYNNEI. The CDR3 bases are TGTGCCAGCAGTGAGGGCCTTTTTGGAAACACCATATATTTT. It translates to CASSEGLFGNTIYF.

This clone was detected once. This CDR3 reads CASVRDRQETQYF. CDR3 sequence (DNA): TGTGCCAGCGTCCGGGACAGACAAGAGACCCAGTACTTC. The chain has TRBV7-2 and TRBJ2-5; 7 bases match TRBD1. V lost 8 bases, J lost 2 bases, and 5 bases stayed unmatched. CDR3 length equals 13 residues. CDR1 is SGHTA and CDR2 is FQGNSA in the germline V gene.

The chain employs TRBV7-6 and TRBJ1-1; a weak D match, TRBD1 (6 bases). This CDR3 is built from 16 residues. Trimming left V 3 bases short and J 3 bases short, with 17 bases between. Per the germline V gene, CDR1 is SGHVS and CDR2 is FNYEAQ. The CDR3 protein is CASSLIGGGFDTEAFF. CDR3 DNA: TGTGCCAGCAGCTTGATAGGGGGGGGTTTCGACACTGAAGCTTTCTTT. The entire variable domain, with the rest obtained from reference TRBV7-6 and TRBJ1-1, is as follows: GAGVSQSPRYKVTKRGQDVALRCDPISGHVSLYWYRQALGQGPEFLTYFNYEAQQDKSGLPNDRFSAERPEGSISTLTIQRTEQRDSAMYRCASSLIGGGFDTEAFFGQGTRLTVV.

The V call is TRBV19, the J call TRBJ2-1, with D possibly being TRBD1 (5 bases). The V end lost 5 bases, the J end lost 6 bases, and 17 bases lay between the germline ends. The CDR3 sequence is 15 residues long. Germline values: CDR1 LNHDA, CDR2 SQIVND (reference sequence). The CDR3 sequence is CASSVAAGFSNEQFF. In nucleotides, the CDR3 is TGTGCCAGTAGTGTCGCGGCAGGGTTTTCCAATGAGCAGTTCTTC.

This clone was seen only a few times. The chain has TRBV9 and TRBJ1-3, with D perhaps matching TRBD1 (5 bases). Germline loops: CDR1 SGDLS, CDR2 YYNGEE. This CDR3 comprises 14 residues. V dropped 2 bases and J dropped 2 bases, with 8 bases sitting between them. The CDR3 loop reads CASSVGGAGNTIYF. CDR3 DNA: TGTGCCAGCAGCGTTGGGGGGGCTGGAAACACCATATATTTT.

The CDR3 spells CASSAPSGRAGRANTGELFF. The CDR3 region has the DNA TGCGCCAGCAGTGCTCCTAGCGGGAGGGCCGGGAGGGCGAACACCGGGGAGCTGTTTTTT. The V and J genes are TRBV10-1 and TRBJ2-2; 12 nucleotides align to TRBD2. CDR1 and CDR2 from the germline V gene are WNHNN and SYGVQD (reference sequence). Trimming removed 4 bases from V and 0 bases from J; junction bases left unmatched: 12. The CDR3 has 20 amino acids.

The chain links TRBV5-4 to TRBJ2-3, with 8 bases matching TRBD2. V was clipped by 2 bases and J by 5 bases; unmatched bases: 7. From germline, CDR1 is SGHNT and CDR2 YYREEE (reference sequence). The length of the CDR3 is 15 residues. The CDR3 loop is CASSFKREGLDTQYF. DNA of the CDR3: TGTGCCAGCAGCTTTAAACGGGAGGGCCTAGATACGCAGTATTTT.

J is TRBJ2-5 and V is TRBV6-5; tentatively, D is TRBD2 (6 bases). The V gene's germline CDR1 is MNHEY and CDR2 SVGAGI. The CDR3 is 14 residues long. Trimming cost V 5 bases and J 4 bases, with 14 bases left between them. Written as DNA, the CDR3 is TGTGCCAGCAGTGACGGACTAAGAGGAGAGACCCAGTACTTC. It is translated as CASSDGLRGETQYF.

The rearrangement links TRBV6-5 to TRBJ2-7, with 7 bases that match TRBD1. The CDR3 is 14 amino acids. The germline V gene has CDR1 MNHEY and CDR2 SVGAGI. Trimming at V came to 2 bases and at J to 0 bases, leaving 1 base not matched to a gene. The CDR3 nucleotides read TGTGCCAGCAGTTACGGGGACAGCTCCTACGAGCAGTACTTC. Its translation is CASSYGDSSYEQYF.

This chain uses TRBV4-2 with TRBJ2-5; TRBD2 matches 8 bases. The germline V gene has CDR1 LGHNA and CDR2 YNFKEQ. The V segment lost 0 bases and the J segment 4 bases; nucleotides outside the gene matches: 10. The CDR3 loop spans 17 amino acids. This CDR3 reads CASSQDGIAGLGETQYF. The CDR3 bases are TGTGCCAGCAGCCAAGATGGGATAGCGGGACTGGGAGAGACCCAGTACTTC.

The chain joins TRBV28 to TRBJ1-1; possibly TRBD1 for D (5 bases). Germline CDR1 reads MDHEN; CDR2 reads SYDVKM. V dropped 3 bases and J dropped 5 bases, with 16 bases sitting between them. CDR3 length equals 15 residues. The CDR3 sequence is CASSFPREGRTEAFF. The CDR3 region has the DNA TGTGCCAGCAGTTTCCCACGGGAGGGGCGAACTGAAGCTTTCTTT.

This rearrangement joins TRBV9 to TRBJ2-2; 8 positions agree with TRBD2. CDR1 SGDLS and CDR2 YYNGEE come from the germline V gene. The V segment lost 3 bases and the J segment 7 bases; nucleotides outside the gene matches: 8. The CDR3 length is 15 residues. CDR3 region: CASSAPGLVGGELFF. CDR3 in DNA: TGTGCCAGCAGCGCCCCGGGACTAGTGGGCGGGGAGCTGTTTTTT.

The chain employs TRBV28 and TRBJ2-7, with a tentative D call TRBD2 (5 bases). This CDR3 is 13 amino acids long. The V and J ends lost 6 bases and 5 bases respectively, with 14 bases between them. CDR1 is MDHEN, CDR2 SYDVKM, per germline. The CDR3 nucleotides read TGTGCCAGCAGGGGGTACAAGAGGGACGAGCAGTACTTC. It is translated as CASRGYKRDEQYF. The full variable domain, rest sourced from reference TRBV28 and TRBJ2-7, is DVKVTQSSRYLVKRTGEKVFLECVQDMDHENMFWYRQDPGLGLRLIYFSYDVKMKEKGDIPEGYSVSREKKERFSLILESASTNQTSMYLCASRGYKRDEQYFGPGTRLTVT.

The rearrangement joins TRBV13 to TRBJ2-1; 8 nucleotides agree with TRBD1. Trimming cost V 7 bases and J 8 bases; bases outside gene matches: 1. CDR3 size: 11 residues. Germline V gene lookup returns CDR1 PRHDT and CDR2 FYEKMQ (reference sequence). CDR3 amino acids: CASTGGDEQFF. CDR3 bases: TGTGCCAGCACAGGGGGCGATGAGCAGTTCTTC.

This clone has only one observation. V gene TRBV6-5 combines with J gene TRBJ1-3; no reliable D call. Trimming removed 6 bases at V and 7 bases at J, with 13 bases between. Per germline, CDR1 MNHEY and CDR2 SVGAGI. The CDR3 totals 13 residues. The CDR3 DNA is TGTGCCAGCAGACCAGAGGATAGGAACACCATATATTTT. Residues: CASRPEDRNTIYF.